This passage covers 4 T cell receptor beta chains from one sample sequenced in a study of graft-versus-host responses after intestinal transplantation. TCRdb's table, derived via immunoSEQ multiplex PCR, lists solely in-frame clones and lacks some. The profile shows fewer than 70,000 clones, approximately 92% of them singletons. The sample was bone marrow, taken roughly 110 weeks after intestinal transplantation. These TCRs come from a human patient who received an intestinal transplant, so some T cells may come from the graft donor.

The V gene is TRBV4-1, the J gene TRBJ2-2, with 7 bases fitting TRBD1. Germline V gene sequence: CDR1 MGHRA, CDR2 YSYEKL. CDR3 length: 17 residues. The J segment lost 4 bases and the V segment lost 3 bases, leaving 11 bases of the junction unmatched. In DNA form, the CDR3 reads TGCGCCAGCAGCCAGCCCCCCCAGGGGGAATTCACCGGGGAGCTGTTTTTT. This codes for CASSQPPQGEFTGELFF.

This chain connects TRBV6-1 to TRBJ2-7, with 7 bases fitting TRBD1. V was pared by 6 bases and J by 5 bases, with 13 bases of the junction left unmatched. The CDR3 length is 15 residues. CDR1 is MNHNS and CDR2 is SASEGT in the germline V gene. The CDR3 DNA sequence: TGTGCCAGCAGGGCAGGGGGAATGGGTGACAACGAGCAGTACTTC. Its protein product is CASRAGGMGDNEQYF.

The rearrangement joins TRBV12-5 to TRBJ2-7; 8 positions agree with TRBD1. After removal of 1 base from V and 0 bases from J, the junction contained 2 bases not matched to a gene. The V gene's germline CDR1 is LGHNT and CDR2 FRNRAP. The CDR3 length is 15 residues. CDR3 in amino acids: CASGLGQGPSYEQYF. The CDR3 DNA follows: TGTGCTAGTGGTTTGGGACAGGGGCCCTCCTACGAGCAGTACTTC.

The chain links TRBV9 to TRBJ1-1, with D possibly being TRBD1 (5 bases). In germline, CDR1 is SGDLS, CDR2 YYNGEE. The CDR3 has 13 amino acids. Between the trimmed V and J ends, which lost 4 bases and 8 bases, there was a span of 15 bases. CDR3 amino acids: CASSTSDRTEAFF. As DNA, the CDR3 is TGTGCCAGCAGCACCTCGGACCGGACAGAAGCTTTCTTT.